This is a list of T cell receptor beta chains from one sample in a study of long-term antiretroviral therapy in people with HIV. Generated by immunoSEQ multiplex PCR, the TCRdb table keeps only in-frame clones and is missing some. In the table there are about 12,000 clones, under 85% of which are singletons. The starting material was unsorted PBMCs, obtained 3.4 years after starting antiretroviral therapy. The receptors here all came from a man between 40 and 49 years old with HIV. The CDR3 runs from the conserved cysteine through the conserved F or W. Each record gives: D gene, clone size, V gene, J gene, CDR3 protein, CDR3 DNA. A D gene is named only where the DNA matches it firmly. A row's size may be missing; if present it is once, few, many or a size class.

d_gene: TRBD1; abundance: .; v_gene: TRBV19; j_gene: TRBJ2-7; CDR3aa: CASTSGTGVFYEQYF; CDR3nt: TGTGCCAGCACCTCCGGGACAGGGGTATTCTACGAGCAGTACTTC
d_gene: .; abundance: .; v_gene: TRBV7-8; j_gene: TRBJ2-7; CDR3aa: CASSPQTIDFYEQYF; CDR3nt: TGTGCCAGCAGCCCCCAGACGATAGATTTTTACGAGCAGTACTTC
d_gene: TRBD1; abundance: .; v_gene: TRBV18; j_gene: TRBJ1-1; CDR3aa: CASSPPRDRVTEAFF; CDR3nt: TGTGCCAGCTCACCACCGAGGGACAGGGTAACTGAAGCTTTCTTT
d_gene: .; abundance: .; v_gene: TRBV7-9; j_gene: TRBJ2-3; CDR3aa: CASSLTSSSTDTQYF; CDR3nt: TGTGCCAGCAGCTTAACTAGCAGTAGCACAGATACGCAGTATTTT
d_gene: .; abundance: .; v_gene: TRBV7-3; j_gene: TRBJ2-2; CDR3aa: CASSPGNGELFF; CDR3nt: TGTGCCAGCAGCCCCGGAAACGGGGAGCTGTTTTTT
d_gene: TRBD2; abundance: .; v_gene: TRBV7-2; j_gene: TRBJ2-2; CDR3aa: CASSLRRETGELFF; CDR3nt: TGTGCCAGCAGCTTACGGCGGGAGACCGGGGAGCTGTTTTTT
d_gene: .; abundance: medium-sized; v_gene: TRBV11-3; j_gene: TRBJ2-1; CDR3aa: CASSLPPYNEQFF; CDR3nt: TGTGCCAGCAGCTTACCGCCCTACAATGAGCAGTTCTTC
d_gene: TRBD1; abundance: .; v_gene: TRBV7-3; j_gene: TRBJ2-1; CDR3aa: CASSPGGNEQFF; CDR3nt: TGTGCCAGCAGCCCAGGGGGAAATGAGCAGTTCTTC
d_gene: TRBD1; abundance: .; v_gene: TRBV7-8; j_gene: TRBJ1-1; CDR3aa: CASRPRTRQGNTEAFF; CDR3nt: TGTGCCAGCAGGCCCAGAACCAGACAGGGGAACACTGAAGCTTTCTTT
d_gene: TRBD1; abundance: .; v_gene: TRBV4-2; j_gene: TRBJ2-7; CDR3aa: CASSFRGGGYEQYF; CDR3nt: TGTGCCAGCAGCTTTAGAGGGGGCGGGTACGAGCAGTACTTC
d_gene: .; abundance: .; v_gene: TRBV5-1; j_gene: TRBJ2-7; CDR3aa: CASRLGAVSGEQYF; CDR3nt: TGCGCCAGCAGGTTAGGGGCAGTCAGCGGCGAGCAGTACTTC
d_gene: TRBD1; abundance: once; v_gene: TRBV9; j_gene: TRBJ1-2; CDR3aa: CASSLAPGQGARGYTF; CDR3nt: TGTGCCAGCAGCCTAGCTCCGGGACAGGGGGCGCGTGGCTACACCTTC
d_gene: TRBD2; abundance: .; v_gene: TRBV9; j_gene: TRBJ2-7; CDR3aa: CASSVDGSGRGEQYF; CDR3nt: TGTGCCAGCAGCGTAGATGGTAGCGGGAGGGGCGAGCAGTACTTC
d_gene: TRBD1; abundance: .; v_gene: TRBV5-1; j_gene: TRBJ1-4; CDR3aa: CASSAGQGNEKLFF; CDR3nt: TGCGCCAGCAGCGCAGGACAGGGTAATGAAAAACTGTTTTTT
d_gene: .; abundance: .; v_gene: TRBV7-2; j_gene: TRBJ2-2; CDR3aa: CASSPTGADTGELFF; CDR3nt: TGTGCCAGCAGCCCAACCGGGGCGGACACCGGGGAGCTGTTTTTT
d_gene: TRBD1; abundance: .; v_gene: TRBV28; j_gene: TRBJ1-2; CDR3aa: CASSSTGGHSYGYTF; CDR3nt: TGTGCCAGCAGTTCGACAGGGGGACACAGTTATGGCTACACCTTC
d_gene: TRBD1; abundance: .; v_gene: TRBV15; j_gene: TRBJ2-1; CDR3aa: CATSRDSPDRGNEQFF; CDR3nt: TGTGCCACCAGCAGAGATTCCCCGGACAGGGGCAATGAGCAGTTCTTC
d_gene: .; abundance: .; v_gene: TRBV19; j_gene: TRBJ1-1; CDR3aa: CASRGRAPMNTEAFF; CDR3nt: TGTGCCAGTAGAGGACGGGCTCCCATGAACACTGAAGCTTTCTTT
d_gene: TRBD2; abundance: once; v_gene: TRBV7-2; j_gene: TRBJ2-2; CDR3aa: CASAQAAGGGGELFF; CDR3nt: TGTGCCAGCGCCCAAGCAGCGGGAGGTGGGGGGGAGCTGTTTTTT
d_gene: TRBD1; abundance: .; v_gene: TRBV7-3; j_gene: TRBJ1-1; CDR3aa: CASKGQENTEAFF; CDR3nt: TGTGCCAGCAAGGGACAGGAAAACACTGAAGCTTTCTTT
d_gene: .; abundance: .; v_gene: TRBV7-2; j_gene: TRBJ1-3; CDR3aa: CASSPGFSGNTIYF; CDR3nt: TGTGCCAGCAGTCCAGGATTCTCTGGAAACACCATATATTTT
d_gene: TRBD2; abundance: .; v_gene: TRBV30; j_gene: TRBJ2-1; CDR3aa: CAWSPGTSGNEFF; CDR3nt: TGTGCCTGGAGTCCCGGGACTAGCGGGAATGAGTTCTTC
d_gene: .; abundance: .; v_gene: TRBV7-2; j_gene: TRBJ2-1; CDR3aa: CASSLVPGTYNEQFF; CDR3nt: TGTGCCAGCAGCTTAGTACCGGGGACCTACAATGAGCAGTTCTTC
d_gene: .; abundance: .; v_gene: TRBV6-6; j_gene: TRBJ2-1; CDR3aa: CASSYSMQLQFF; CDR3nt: TGTGCCAGCAGTTACTCGATGCAGCTCCAGTTCTTC
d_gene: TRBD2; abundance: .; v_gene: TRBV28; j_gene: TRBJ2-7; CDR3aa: CASSTIFLAGFSYEQYF; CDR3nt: TGTGCCAGCAGTACAATCTTTCTAGCGGGGTTCTCCTACGAGCAGTACTTC